This is a list of T cell receptor beta chains from one sample in a study of radiotherapy plus CTLA-4 blockade in lung cancer. Here immunoSEQ multiplex PCR was the method, and the copy in TCRdb shows in-frame clones only, minus some. The data show tens of thousands of clones, more than 70% seen once. Sample: peripheral blood, taken from a patient treated with radiotherapy plus ipilimumab. The source is a human donor with non-small cell lung cancer whose response to radiotherapy plus ipilimumab could not be evaluated. CDR3s include the opening cysteine and the closing phenylalanine or tryptophan. The D gene is left open where the match is weak. Size values are once, few and many counts, or a class for expanded clones, and some rows have none.

>few|TRBV4-2|.|TRBJ1-5
CASSQEGHYNQPQHF
TGTGCCAGCAGCCAAGAGGGACACTACAATCAGCCCCAGCATTTT
>few|TRBV13|TRBD2|TRBJ2-1
CASSRARSGRGDNEQFF
TGTGCCAGCAGCCGTGCCCGTAGCGGGAGGGGAGACAATGAGCAGTTCTTC
>.|TRBV5-1|TRBD1|TRBJ1-1
CASREGGSWNTEAFF
TGCGCCAGCAGAGAAGGGGGCAGCTGGAACACTGAAGCTTTCTTT
>.|TRBV6-5|TRBD1|TRBJ1-4
CASRGRDRAEKLFF
TGTGCCAGCAGAGGGCGGGACAGGGCTGAAAAACTGTTTTTT
>.|TRBV4-1|TRBD1|TRBJ1-4
CASSQDRDRGTSTNEKLFF
TGCGCCAGCAGCCAAGATCGGGACAGGGGAACGTCAACTAATGAAAAACTGTTTTTT
>.|TRBV2|.|TRBJ1-5
CASSEGRAPKNQPQHF
TGTGCCAGCAGTGAAGGCAGGGCCCCAAAAAATCAGCCCCAGCATTTT
>.|TRBV19|.|TRBJ2-1
CASSIGRSRYNEQFF
TGTGCCAGTAGTATAGGGAGATCCCGATACAATGAGCAGTTCTTC
>.|TRBV4-1|.|TRBJ2-7
CASSQGGHGYEQYF
TGCGCCAGCAGCCAAGGGGGACACGGCTACGAGCAGTACTTC
>.|TRBV11-2|TRBD1|TRBJ1-2
CASSAQQGADGYTF
TGTGCCAGCAGCGCGCAACAGGGGGCCGATGGCTACACCTTC
>.|TRBV7-9|.|TRBJ2-2
CASSRDYNTGELFF
TGTGCCAGCAGCCGCGACTATAACACCGGGGAGCTGTTTTTT
>.|TRBV25-1|.|TRBJ2-7
CASSAPGGAGYEQYF
TGTGCCAGCAGCGCCCCGGGTGGGGCTGGGTACGAGCAGTACTTC
>.|TRBV19|TRBD1|TRBJ2-2
CASIRGTGLTNTGELFF
TGTGCCAGTATACGGGGGACAGGGTTAACGAACACCGGGGAGCTGTTTTTT
>.|TRBV5-6|TRBD1|TRBJ2-7
CASSSQGAGEQYF
TGTGCCAGCAGTTCCCAGGGGGCTGGCGAGCAGTACTTC
>once|TRBV7-9|.|TRBJ1-2
CASSLEQGSGYTF
TGTGCCAGCAGCTTAGAGCAGGGTAGCGGCTACACCTTC
>few|TRBV28|TRBD2|TRBJ2-5
CASSLGGRAQETQYF
TGTGCCAGCAGTTTGGGCGGGAGGGCCCAAGAGACCCAGTACTTC
>once|TRBV4-3|TRBD1|TRBJ1-4
CASSQAGTGGPRGEKLFF
TGCGCCAGCAGCCAAGCCGGGACAGGGGGCCCTCGGGGTGAAAAACTGTTTTTT